This T cell receptor (beta chain) was sequenced for a study of T cells in Graves' hyperthyroidism and ophthalmopathy. General study results and limits: Most thyroid clonotypes expanded above 0.001 were also detected in blood.

Patients showing uncontrolled infection, other autoimmune disease, pregnancy or lactation were ineligible. As for this clonotype: Its antigen is currently unknown.

V was trimmed by 0 bases and J by 5 bases, leaving 10 bases between them. The germline V gene encodes CDR1 MNHEY and CDR2 SVGEGT. CDR3 length equals 15 residues. RNA transcripts provided the source from which TCR beta CDR3 regions were amplified. Primed by the HTBI set, a first-round RT-PCR was run on the TCR CDR3. TCRdb reanalysed the multiplex PCR reads using MiXCR and keeps one entry per CDR3 protein. This sample has more than 650,000 distinct CDR3 sequences; around 15% occur once, and the top ten carry roughly a tenth. This chain links TRBV6-2 or TRBV6-3 with TRBJ2-2; D remains ambiguous. This TCR came from a woman aged 18-35 years with Graves' hyperthyroidism. Material for sequencing was blood. The CDR3 reads CASSYSVGETGELFF. CDR3 sequence (DNA): TGTGCCAGCAGTTACTCGGTTGGGGAAACCGGGGAGCTGTTTTTT.